This T cell receptor beta chain was identified in a study of T cells in Graves' hyperthyroidism and ophthalmopathy. Germline loops: CDR1 SQVTM, CDR2 ANQGSEA. The CDR3 has 13 amino acids. RNA transcripts were the template for amplifying TCR beta CDR3 regions. A set of HTBI primers served as the primers for a first-round RT-PCR of the TCR CDR3. TCRdb ran MiXCR on the multiplex PCR reads and lists one entry per CDR3 protein. The table records 300,000 to 400,000 distinct CDR3 sequences, roughly 14% of them present only once. In this sample, this clonotype turned up a few times. One end of the junction does not line up with germline, which may come from a read error.

The chain is built from TRBV29-1 and TRBJ2-5; D gene unclear. The TCR originated in a woman between 25 and 40 years old with Graves' ophthalmopathy. The sample was blood. The DNA for the CDR3 is TGCAGCGTGCTTGACTTGGGCCAAGGGACCCAGTACTTC. Amino acids: CSVLDLGQGTQYF. The full variable domain, its missing parts supplied by reference TRBV29-1 and TRBJ2-5, is SAVISQKPSRDICQRGTSLTIQCQVDSQVTMMFWYRQQPGQSLTLIATANQGSEATYESGFVIDKFPISRPNLTFSTLTVSNMSPEDSSIYLCSVLDLGQGTQYFGPGTRLLVL.